Presented here are 10 T cell receptor beta chains from one specimen sequenced in a study of shared clonotypes between healthy human individuals. Naive CD8 isolation took CD45RO-negative cells positively selected for CCR7 and excluded terminally differentiated effector memory CD45RA+ cells. Generated by immunoSEQ multiplex PCR, the TCRdb table keeps only in-frame clones and is missing some. The table has about 2,100,000 clones, approximately 94% seen once; the top ten hold approximately 1.7%. Sequencing was done on a sample of naive CD8+ T cells from PBMCs. Every receptor here comes from a man younger than 35 in good health. Some clones in this sample may be carry-over from other donors' samples.

V is TRBV27 and J is TRBJ1-2; the D gene is possibly TRBD1 (5 bases). Germline V gene sequence: CDR1 MNHEY, CDR2 SMNVEV (reference sequence). The CDR3 contains 14 residues. V was cut by 5 bases and J by 4 bases, with 14 bases left in between. CDR3 nucleotide sequence: TGTGCCAGCAGTCCTTCCGGGGGTGGCTATGGCTACACCTTC. This gives the protein CASSPSGGGYGYTF.

The rearrangement joins TRBV28 to TRBJ2-7; 9 nucleotides align to TRBD2. Trimming at V came to 4 bases and at J to 2 bases, leaving 15 bases not matched to a gene. CDR1 and CDR2 from the germline V gene are MDHEN and SYDVKM. This CDR3 region has 18 residues. The CDR3, as DNA: TGTGCCAGCAGTTGGCTATCTAGCGGGATAAAAGGGGCCTACGAGCAGTACTTC. Its translation is CASSWLSSGIKGAYEQYF. Variable domain in full (rest from reference TRBV28 and TRBJ2-7): DVKVTQSSRYLVKRTGEKVFLECVQDMDHENMFWYRQDPGLGLRLIYFSYDVKMKEKGDIPEGYSVSREKKERFSLILESASTNQTSMYLCASSWLSSGIKGAYEQYFGPGTRLTVT.

The chain's CDR3 is CASSGDVTGAYNEQFF. The DNA for the CDR3 is TGCGCCAGCAGTGGGGACGTGACAGGGGCCTACAATGAGCAGTTCTTC. The gene calls are TRBV10-2 and TRBJ2-1; 8 nucleotides line up with TRBD1. The length of the CDR3 is 16 residues. The germline V gene has CDR1 WSHSY and CDR2 SAAADI. The junction had 7 bases not matched to a gene; V was cut back by 4 bases and J by 2 bases.

This clone was counted once. The chain employs TRBV4-1 and TRBJ2-3, with D possibly TRBD2 on 6 matching bases. This CDR3 has 15 residues. CDR1 is MGHRA, CDR2 YSYEKL, per germline. V lost 6 bases to trimming and J lost 2 bases, with 15 bases between them. The CDR3: CASSSPGGFTDTQYF. CDR3 nucleotides: TGCGCCAGCAGTTCGCCCGGAGGGTTCACAGATACGCAGTATTTT.

This sequence joins TRBV27 and TRBJ2-5; 7 bases line up with TRBD2. The junction had 4 bases not matched to a gene; V was cut back by 5 bases and J by 4 bases. The CDR3 is made up of 13 amino acids. CDR1 and CDR2 (germline): MNHEY, SMNVEV (reference sequence). The CDR3 sequence: CASSTTSRETQYF. The DNA for the CDR3 is TGTGCCAGCAGTACGACTAGCAGAGAGACCCAGTACTTC.

As to this clone: This sample also contains other DNA sequences that code for the same CDR3. This chain links TRBV9 with TRBJ2-4; D gene unclear. The CDR3 extends over 16 amino acids. CDR1 and CDR2 (germline): SGDLS, YYNGEE. V shed 0 bases and J shed 0 bases, with 10 bases lying between them. The CDR3 DNA sequence: TGTGCCAGCAGCGTAGGGGGATCTCTAGCCAAAAACATTCAGTACTTC. Amino acids: CASSVGGSLAKNIQYF.

V usage is TRBV19 and J usage is TRBJ2-7, with 7 nucleotides matching TRBD1. The CDR3 consists of 15 residues. Germline V CDR1 and CDR2: LNHDA, SQIVND (reference sequence). V lost 5 bases to trimming and J lost 0 bases; unmatched junction nucleotides: 7. DNA of the CDR3: TGTGCCAGTAGTCCATCGACAGGGATCTCCTACGAGCAGTACTTC. This codes for CASSPSTGISYEQYF.

The chain joins TRBV6-5 to TRBJ1-1, with D hard to call. CDR3 length: 13 residues. Trimming removed 6 bases at V and 0 bases at J, with 8 bases between. In germline, CDR1 is MNHEY, CDR2 SVGAGI. DNA of the CDR3: TGTGCCAGCAGCGTACGGTTGAACACTGAAGCTTTCTTT. It specifies CASSVRLNTEAFF.

The chain employs TRBV29-1 and TRBJ2-1, with D perhaps matching TRBD2 (6 bases). V was cut by 7 bases and J by 2 bases, with 15 bases left in between. Germline V CDR1 and CDR2: SQVTM, ANQGSEA. The CDR3 runs to 14 residues. The CDR3 here is CSALGGGTYNEQFF. The CDR3 DNA sequence: TGCAGCGCTCTCGGGGGTGGGACCTACAATGAGCAGTTCTTC.

This chain connects TRBV7-7 to TRBJ1-1; a possible D gene is TRBD1 (5 bases). The CDR3 has 13 residues. Germline V gene lookup returns CDR1 SSHAT and CDR2 FNYEAQ (reference sequence). V lost 2 bases and J 4 bases, leaving 8 bases between the germline ends. This CDR3 reads CASSLYQGTEAFF. CDR3 DNA: TGTGCCAGCAGCTTATATCAGGGCACTGAAGCTTTCTTT.